Listed below are T cell receptor beta chains from one sample, sequenced in a study of vaccination effects on CD4 cells after COVID-19. TCRdb keeps only in-frame clones here, not all; method: immunoSEQ multiplex PCR. Of 45,000 to 75,000 clones in the sample, 70% to 80% were seen once. No antigen is known for these receptors. Sample: CD4+ T cells from PBMCs cultured without peptide, taken before COVID-19 vaccination. The receptors stem from a human donor who received a COVID-19 vaccine. Both conserved end residues are part of each CDR3. Each record gives: D gene, J gene, V gene, CDR3 protein. The D gene is left open where the match is weak.

D: NA; J: TRBJ1-2; V: TRBV5-6; CDR3: CASSLWGVDGYTF
D: NA; J: TRBJ1-6; V: TRBV3-1/TRBV3-2; CDR3: CASSQREHRSPLHF
D: TRBD1; J: TRBJ1-3; V: TRBV5-4; CDR3: CASSLTGGNTIYF
D: NA; J: TRBJ2-5; V: TRBV9; CDR3: CASSVGLGWETQYF
D: NA; J: TRBJ1-1; V: TRBV1; CDR3: CTSSLPNDGTVNTEAFF
D: NA; J: TRBJ1-6; V: TRBV5-8; CDR3: CASSLRRDNSPLHF
D: NA; J: TRBJ1-4; V: TRBV5-1; CDR3: CASSLGFSGENEKLFF
D: NA; J: TRBJ2-3; V: TRBV7-9; CDR3: CASSSRQGGGTDTQYF
D: TRBD1; J: TRBJ1-3; V: TRBV24-1; CDR3: CATSSAGGSGNTIYF
D: NA; J: TRBJ1-2; V: TRBV12-3/TRBV12-4; CDR3: CASSYRANYGYTF
D: NA; J: TRBJ2-1; V: TRBV21-1; CDR3: CASSKGRGTHKNQQFF
D: NA; J: TRBJ1-2; V: TRBV2; CDR3: CASNYLGTSYTF
D: TRBD1; J: TRBJ1-1; V: TRBV5-4; CDR3: CASSLLTGGANTEAFF
D: NA; J: TRBJ2-5; V: TRBV18; CDR3: CASSPGPIETQYF
D: NA; J: TRBJ2-3; V: TRBV5-1; CDR3: CASSYLTDSTDTQYF
D: NA; J: TRBJ1-4; V: TRBV25-1; CDR3: CASSERGLAGEKLFF
D: NA; J: TRBJ1-5; V: TRBV27; CDR3: CASSSGLINQPQHF
D: NA; J: TRBJ1-5; V: TRBV6-1; CDR3: CASSEEGYSGPQHF
D: NA; J: TRBJ1-6; V: TRBV2; CDR3: CASSEAQPPGDSPLHF
D: NA; J: TRBJ1-3; V: TRBV7-9; CDR3: CASSRASSGNTIYF
D: NA; J: TRBJ2-1; V: TRBV2; CDR3: CASTEAGDLGEQFF
D: NA; J: TRBJ1-1; V: TRBV10-2; CDR3: CASSMRGINTEAFF
D: NA; J: TRBJ1-5; V: TRBV18; CDR3: CASSPQGANGNQPQHF
D: NA; J: TRBJ2-3; V: TRBV7-3; CDR3: CASSLKSLGLTSTDTQYF
D: NA; J: TRBJ1-5; V: TRBV4-2; CDR3: CASSHSAGENQPQHF
D: NA; J: TRBJ1-1; V: TRBV18; CDR3: CASSPLNTEAFF
D: TRBD1; J: TRBJ2-3; V: TRBV4-1; CDR3: CASSRDRDGAGTDTQYF
D: TRBD1; J: TRBJ1-2; V: TRBV27; CDR3: CASSFGTGNYGYTF
D: TRBD1; J: TRBJ2-3; V: TRBV24-1; CDR3: CATSGGQGADTQYF
D: NA; J: TRBJ1-1; V: TRBV12-3/TRBV12-4; CDR3: CASSRFLGTEAFF
D: TRBD2; J: TRBJ2-1; V: TRBV12-3/TRBV12-4; CDR3: CASRTSGRLFF
D: NA; J: TRBJ1-5; V: TRBV6-4; CDR3: CASSAGRDQPQHF
D: TRBD1; J: TRBJ1-2; V: TRBV11-2; CDR3: CASSAPRQGEYGYTF
D: NA; J: TRBJ1-1; V: TRBV4-3; CDR3: CASSQEGGVATEAFF
D: NA; J: TRBJ2-5; V: TRBV2; CDR3: CASSLRGAEETQYF
D: TRBD1; J: TRBJ1-6; V: TRBV2; CDR3: CASHGDRSPLHF
D: TRBD1; J: TRBJ1-2; V: TRBV19; CDR3: CASSTGTVAGYTF
D: TRBD1; J: TRBJ1-2; V: TRBV10-3; CDR3: CAIRGQGDNYGYTF
D: TRBD1; J: TRBJ1-2; V: TRBV3-1/TRBV3-2; CDR3: CASSQTGQGSYGYTF
D: TRBD2; J: TRBJ2-5; V: TRBV5-1; CDR3: CASSLAGREGETQYF
D: NA; J: TRBJ2-5; V: TRBV6-6; CDR3: CASSYSGDQETQYF
D: TRBD1; J: TRBJ1-5; V: TRBV5-1; CDR3: CASSPQTGSNQPQHF
D: NA; J: TRBJ2-3; V: TRBV11-2; CDR3: CASSLAPLSTDTQYF
D: NA; J: TRBJ2-5; V: TRBV5-1; CDR3: CASHPRRGDYQETQYF
D: NA; J: TRBJ1-5; V: TRBV6-5; CDR3: CASREYTGNQPQHF